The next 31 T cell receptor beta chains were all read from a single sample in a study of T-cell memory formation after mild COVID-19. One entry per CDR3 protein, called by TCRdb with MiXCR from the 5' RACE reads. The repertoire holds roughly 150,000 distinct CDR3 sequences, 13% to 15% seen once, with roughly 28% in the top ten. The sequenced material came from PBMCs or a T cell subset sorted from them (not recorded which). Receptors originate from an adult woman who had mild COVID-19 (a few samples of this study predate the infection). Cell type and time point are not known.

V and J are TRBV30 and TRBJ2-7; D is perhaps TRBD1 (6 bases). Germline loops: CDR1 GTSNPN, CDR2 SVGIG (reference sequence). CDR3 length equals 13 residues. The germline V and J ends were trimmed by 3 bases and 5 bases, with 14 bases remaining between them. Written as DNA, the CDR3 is TGTGCCTGGAGCGACCAGGGGTTCCACGAGCAGTACTTC. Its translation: CAWSDQGFHEQYF.

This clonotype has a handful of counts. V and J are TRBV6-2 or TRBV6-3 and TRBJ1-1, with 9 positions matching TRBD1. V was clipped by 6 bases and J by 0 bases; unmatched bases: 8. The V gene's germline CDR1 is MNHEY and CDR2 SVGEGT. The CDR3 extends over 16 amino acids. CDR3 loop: CASSSTGTGMNTEAFF. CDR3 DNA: TGTGCCAGCAGCTCTACCGGGACAGGGATGAACACTGAAGCTTTCTTT.

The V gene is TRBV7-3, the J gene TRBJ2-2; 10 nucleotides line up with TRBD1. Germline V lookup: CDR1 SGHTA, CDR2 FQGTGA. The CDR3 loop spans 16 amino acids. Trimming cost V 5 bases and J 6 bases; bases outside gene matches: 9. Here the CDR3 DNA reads TGTGCCAGCAGCCAATCCGGGACAGGGGACGCCGGGGAGCTGTTTTTT. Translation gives CASSQSGTGDAGELFF.

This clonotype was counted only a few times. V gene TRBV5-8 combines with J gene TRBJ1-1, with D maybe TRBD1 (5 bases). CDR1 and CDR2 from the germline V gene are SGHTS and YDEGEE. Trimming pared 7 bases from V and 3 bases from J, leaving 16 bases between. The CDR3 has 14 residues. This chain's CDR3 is CASLPGPMYTEAFF. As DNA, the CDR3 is TGTGCCAGCCTTCCGGGACCAATGTACACTGAAGCTTTCTTT.

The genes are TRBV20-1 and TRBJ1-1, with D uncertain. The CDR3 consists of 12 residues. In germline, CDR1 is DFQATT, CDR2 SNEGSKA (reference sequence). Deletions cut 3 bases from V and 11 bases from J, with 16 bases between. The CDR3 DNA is TGCAGTGCTAGGGAGACGGGCCCGGACGCTTTCTTT. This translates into CSARETGPDAFF.

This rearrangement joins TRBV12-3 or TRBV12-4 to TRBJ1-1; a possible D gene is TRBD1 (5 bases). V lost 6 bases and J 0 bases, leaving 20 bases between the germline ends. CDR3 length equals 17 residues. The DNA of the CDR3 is TGTGCCAGCAGGCCCCGGGCCAGGGCCTTCATGAACACTGAAGCTTTCTTT. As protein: CASRPRARAFMNTEAFF.

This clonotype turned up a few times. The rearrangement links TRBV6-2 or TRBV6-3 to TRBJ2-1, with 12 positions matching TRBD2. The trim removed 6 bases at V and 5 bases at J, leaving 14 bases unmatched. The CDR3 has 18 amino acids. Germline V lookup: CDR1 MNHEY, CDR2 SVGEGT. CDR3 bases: TGTGCCAGCAGCCAGGGACTAGCGGGTGGAGGATTTGACAATGAGCAGTTCTTC. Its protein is CASSQGLAGGGFDNEQFF.

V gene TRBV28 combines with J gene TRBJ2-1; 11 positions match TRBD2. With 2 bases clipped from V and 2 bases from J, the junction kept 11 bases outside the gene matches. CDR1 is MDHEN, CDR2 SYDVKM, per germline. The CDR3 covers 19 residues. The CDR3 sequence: CASSLRQVAGGATYNEQFF. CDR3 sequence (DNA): TGTGCCAGCAGTTTACGGCAGGTAGCGGGAGGGGCAACCTACAATGAGCAGTTCTTC. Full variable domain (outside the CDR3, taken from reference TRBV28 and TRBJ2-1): DVKVTQSSRYLVKRTGEKVFLECVQDMDHENMFWYRQDPGLGLRLIYFSYDVKMKEKGDIPEGYSVSREKKERFSLILESASTNQTSMYLCASSLRQVAGGATYNEQFFGPGTRLTVL.

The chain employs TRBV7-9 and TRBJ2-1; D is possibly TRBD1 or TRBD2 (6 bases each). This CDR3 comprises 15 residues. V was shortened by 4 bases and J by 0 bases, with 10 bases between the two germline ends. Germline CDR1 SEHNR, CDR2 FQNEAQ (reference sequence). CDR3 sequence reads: CASSSEGGSYNEQFF. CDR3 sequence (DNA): TGTGCCAGCAGCTCGGAGGGGGGCTCCTACAATGAGCAGTTCTTC. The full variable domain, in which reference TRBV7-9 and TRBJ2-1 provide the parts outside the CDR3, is DTGVSQNPRHKITKRGQNVTFRCDPISEHNRLYWYRQTLGQGPEFLTYFQNEAQLEKSRLLSDRFSAERPKGSFSTLEIQRTEQGDSAMYLCASSSEGGSYNEQFFGPGTRLTVL.

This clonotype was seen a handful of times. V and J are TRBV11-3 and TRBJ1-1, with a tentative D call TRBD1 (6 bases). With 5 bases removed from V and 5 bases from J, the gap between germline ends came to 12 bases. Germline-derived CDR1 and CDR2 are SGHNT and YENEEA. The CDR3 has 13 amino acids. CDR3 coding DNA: TGTGCCAGCAGCCGGGGGGCAGGGACTGAAGCTTTCTTT. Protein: CASSRGAGTEAFF.

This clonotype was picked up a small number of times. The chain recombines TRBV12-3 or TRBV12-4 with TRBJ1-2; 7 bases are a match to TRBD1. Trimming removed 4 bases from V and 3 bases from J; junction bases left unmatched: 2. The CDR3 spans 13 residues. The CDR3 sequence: CASSYGQDYGYTF. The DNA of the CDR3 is TGTGCCAGCAGTTATGGACAGGACTATGGCTACACCTTC.

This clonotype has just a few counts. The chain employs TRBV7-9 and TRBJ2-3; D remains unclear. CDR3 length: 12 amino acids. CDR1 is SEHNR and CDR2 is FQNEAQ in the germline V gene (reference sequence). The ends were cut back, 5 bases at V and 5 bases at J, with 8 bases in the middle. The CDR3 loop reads CASSAYRDTQYF. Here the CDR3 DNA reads TGTGCCAGCAGCGCCTACAGAGATACGCAGTATTTT.

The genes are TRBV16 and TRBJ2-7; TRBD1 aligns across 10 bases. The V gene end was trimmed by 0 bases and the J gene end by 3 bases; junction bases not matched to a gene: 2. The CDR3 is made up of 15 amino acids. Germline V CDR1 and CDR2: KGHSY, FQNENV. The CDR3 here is CASSQSGTGDYEQYF. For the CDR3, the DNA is TGTGCCAGCAGCCAATCGGGGACAGGGGACTACGAGCAGTACTTC.

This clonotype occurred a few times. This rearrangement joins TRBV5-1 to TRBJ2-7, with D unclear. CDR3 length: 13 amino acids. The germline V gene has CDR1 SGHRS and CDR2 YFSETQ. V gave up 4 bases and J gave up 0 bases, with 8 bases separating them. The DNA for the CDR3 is TGCGCCAGCAGCCTCGGGCACTCCTACGAGCAGTACTTC. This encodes CASSLGHSYEQYF.

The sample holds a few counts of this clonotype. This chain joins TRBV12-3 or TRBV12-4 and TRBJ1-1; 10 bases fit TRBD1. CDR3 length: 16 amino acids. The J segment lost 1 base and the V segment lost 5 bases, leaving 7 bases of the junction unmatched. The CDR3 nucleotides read TGTGCCAGCAGTATGGACAGGGGGTATGAGAACACTGAAGCTTTCTTT. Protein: CASSMDRGYENTEAFF.

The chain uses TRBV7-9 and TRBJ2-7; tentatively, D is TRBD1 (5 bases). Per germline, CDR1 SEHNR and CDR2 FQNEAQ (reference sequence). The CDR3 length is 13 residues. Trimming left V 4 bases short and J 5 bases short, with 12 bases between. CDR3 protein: CASSSPWGHEQYF. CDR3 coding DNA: TGTGCCAGCAGCTCACCATGGGGCCACGAGCAGTACTTC.

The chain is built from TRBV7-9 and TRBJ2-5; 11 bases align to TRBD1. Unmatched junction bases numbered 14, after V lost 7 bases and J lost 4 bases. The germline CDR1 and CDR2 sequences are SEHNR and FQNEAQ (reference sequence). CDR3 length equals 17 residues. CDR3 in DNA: TGTGCCAGCAACAAGGACAGGGGGCGAGGAGGGCGAGAGACCCAGTACTTC. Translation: CASNKDRGRGGRETQYF.

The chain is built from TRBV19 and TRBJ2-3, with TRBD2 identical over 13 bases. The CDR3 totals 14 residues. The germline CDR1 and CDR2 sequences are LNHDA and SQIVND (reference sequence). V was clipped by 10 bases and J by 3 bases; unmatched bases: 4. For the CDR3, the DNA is TGTGCCACCTGGACTAGCGGGAGTACAGATACGCAGTATTTT. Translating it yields CATWTSGSTDTQYF.

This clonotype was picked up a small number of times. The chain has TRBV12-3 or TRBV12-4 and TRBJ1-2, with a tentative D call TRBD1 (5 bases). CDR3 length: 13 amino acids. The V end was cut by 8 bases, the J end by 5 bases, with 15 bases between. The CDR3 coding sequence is TGTGCCAGCTCTCGGGGGGGAGGTTATGGCTACACCTTC. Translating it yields CASSRGGGYGYTF.

In DNA, the CDR3 is TGTGCCAGCTCACCACCGAGTTTCGTATACGAGCAGTACTTC. This gives the protein CASSPPSFVYEQYF. The V and J genes are TRBV18 and TRBJ2-7; D remains ambiguous. The germline V gene encodes CDR1 KGHSH and CDR2 LQKENI. The CDR3 runs to 14 residues. Trimming left V 0 bases short and J 4 bases short, with 10 bases between.

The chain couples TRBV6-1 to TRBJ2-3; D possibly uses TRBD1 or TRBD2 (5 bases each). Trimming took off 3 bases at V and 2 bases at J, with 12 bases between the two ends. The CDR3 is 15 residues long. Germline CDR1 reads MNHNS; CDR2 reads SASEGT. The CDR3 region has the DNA TGTGCCAGCAGTGACGGGGCGGCAGACACAGATACGCAGTATTTT. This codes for CASSDGAADTDTQYF.

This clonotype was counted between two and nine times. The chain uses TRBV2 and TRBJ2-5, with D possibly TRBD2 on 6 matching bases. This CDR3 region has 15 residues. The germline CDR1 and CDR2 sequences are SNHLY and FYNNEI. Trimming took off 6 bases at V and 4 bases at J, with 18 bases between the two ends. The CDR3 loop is CASRRLGAARETQYF. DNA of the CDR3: TGTGCCAGCAGAAGACTAGGAGCGGCTCGAGAGACCCAGTACTTC.

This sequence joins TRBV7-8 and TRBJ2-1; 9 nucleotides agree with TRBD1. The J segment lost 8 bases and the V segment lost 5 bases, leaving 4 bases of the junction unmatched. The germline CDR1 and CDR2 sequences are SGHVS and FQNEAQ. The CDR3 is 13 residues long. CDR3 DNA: TGTGCCAGCAGCCGGGACAGGGCAGATGAGCAGTTCTTC. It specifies CASSRDRADEQFF.

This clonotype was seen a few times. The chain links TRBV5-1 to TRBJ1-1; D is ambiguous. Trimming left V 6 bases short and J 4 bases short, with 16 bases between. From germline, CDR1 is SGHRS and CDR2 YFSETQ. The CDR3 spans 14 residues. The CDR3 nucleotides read TGCGCCAGCACCGGGCCGCCTACGGGCACTGAAGCTTTCTTT. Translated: CASTGPPTGTEAFF.

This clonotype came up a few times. This CDR3 is CASSYKTGPSYEQYF. The DNA of the CDR3 is TGTGCCAGCAGTTATAAAACAGGGCCGTCCTACGAGCAGTACTTC. The genes are TRBV5-6 and TRBJ2-7; a weak D match, TRBD1 (6 bases). Germline-derived CDR1 and CDR2 are SGHDT and YYEEEE. V was trimmed by 5 bases and J by 1 base, leaving 16 bases between them. This CDR3 has 15 amino acids.

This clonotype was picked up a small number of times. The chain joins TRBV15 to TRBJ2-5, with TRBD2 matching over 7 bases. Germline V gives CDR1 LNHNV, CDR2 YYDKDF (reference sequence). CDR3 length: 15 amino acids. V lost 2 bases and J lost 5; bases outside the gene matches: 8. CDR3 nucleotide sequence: TGTGCCACCAGCAGATCCAGCGGGGTTGGGGAGACCCAGTACTTC. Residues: CATSRSSGVGETQYF.

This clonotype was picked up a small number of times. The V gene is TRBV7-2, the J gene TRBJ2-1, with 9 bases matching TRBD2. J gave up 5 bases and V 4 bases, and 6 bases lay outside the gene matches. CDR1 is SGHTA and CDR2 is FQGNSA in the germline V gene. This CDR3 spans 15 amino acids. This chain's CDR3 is CASSSPTSGNNEQFF. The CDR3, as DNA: TGTGCCAGCAGCTCCCCGACTAGCGGAAACAATGAGCAGTTCTTC.

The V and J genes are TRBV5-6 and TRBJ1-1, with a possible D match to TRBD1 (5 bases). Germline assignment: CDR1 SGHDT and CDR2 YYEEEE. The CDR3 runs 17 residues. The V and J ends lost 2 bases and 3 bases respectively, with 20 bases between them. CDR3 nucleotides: TGTGCCAGCAGCTTATCCAGGGCAGCGCCGGCGTACACTGAAGCTTTCTTT. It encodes CASSLSRAAPAYTEAFF.

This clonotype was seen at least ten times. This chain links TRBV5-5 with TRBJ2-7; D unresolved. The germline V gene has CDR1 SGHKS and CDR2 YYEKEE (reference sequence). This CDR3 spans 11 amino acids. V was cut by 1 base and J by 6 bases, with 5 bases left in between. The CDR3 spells CASSLSTEQYF. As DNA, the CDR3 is TGTGCCAGCAGCTTGTCAACCGAGCAGTACTTC. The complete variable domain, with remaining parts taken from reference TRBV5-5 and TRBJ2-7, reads DAGVTQSPTHLIKTRGQQVTLRCSPISGHKSVSWYQQVLGQGPQFIFQYYEKEERGRGNFPDRFSARQFPNYSSELNVNALLLGDSALYLCASSLSTEQYFGPGTRLTVT.

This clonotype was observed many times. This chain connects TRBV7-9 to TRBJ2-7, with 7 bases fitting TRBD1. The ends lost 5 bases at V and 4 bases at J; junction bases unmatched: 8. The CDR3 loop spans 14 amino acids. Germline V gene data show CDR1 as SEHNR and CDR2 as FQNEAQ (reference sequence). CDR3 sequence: CASSPRDRNYEQYF. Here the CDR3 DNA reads TGTGCCAGCAGCCCCCGGGACAGAAATTACGAGCAGTACTTC.

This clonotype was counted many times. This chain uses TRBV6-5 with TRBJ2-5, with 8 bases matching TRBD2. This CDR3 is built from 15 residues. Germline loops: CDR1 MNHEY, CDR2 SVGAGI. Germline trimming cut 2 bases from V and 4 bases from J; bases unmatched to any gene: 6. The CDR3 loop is CASSYVLREGETQYF. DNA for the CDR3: TGTGCCAGCAGTTACGTCTTACGGGAGGGAGAGACCCAGTACTTC.